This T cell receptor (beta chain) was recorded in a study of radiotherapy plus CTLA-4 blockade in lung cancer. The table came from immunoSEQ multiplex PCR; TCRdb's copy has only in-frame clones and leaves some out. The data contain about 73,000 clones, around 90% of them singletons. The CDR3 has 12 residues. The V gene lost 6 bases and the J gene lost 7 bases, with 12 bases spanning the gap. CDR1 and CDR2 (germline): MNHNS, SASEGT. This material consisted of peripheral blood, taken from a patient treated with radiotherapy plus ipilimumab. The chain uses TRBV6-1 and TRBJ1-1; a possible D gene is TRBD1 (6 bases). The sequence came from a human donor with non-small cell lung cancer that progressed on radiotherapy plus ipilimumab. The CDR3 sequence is CASSLDRYEAFF. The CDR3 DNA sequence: TGTGCCAGCAGCTTAGACAGGTATGAAGCTTTCTTT.